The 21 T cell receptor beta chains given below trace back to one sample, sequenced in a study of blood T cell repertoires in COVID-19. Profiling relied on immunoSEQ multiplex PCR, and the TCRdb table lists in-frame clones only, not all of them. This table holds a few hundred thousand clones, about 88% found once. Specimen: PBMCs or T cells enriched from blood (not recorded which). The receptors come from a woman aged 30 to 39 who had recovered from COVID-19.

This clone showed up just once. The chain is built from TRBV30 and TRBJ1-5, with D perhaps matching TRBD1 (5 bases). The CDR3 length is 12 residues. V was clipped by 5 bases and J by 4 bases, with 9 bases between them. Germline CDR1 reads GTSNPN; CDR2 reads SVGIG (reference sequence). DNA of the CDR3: TGTGCCTGGGACAGACCGAATCAGCCCCAGCATTTT. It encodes CAWDRPNQPQHF.

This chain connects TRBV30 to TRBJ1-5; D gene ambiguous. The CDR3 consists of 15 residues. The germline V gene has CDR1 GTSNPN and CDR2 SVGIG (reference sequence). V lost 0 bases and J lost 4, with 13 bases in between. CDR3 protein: CAWSVIGQQNQPQHF. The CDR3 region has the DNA TGTGCCTGGAGTGTTATTGGGCAGCAAAATCAGCCCCAGCATTTT.

Here the CDR3 reads CASSLVGQGYNEQFF. CDR3 DNA: TGTGCCAGCAGCTTAGTAGGACAGGGGTACAATGAGCAGTTCTTC. The gene calls are TRBV7-2 and TRBJ2-1; 9 nucleotides line up with TRBD1. J gave up 4 bases and V 1 base, and 2 bases lay outside the gene matches. Germline V CDR1 and CDR2: SGHTA, FQGNSA. The CDR3 spans 15 residues.

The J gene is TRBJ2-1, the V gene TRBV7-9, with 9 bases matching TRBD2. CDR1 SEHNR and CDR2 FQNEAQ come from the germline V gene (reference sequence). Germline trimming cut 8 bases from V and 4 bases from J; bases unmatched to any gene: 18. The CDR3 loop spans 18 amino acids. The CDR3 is CASFGAIPGLAQYNEQFF. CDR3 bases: TGTGCCAGCTTTGGGGCTATACCGGGACTAGCCCAATACAATGAGCAGTTCTTC.

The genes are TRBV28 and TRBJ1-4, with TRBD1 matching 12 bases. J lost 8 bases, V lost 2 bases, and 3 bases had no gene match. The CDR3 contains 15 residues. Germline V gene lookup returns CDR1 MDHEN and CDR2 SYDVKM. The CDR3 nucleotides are TGTGCCAGCAGTTTACCCGGGACAGGGGGCGAAAAACTGTTTTTT. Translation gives CASSLPGTGGEKLFF.

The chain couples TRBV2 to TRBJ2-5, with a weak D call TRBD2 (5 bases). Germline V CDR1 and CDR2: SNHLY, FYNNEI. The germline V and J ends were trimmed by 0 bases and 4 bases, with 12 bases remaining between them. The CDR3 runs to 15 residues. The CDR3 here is CASSEAGSGPETQYF. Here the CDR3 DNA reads TGTGCCAGCAGTGAAGCGGGGAGCGGACCAGAGACCCAGTACTTC.

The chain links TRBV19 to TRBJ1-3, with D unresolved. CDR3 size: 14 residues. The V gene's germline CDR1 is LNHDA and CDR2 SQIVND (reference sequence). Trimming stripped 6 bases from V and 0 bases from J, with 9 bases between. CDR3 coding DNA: TGTGCCAGTAGGGCAGGCAACTCTGGAAACACCATATATTTT. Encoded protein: CASRAGNSGNTIYF.

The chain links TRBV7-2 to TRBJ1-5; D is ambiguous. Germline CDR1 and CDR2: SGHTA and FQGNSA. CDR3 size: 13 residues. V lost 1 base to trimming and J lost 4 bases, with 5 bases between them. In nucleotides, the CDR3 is TGTGCCAGCAGCTTAGACAGAAATCAGCCCCAGCATTTT. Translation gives CASSLDRNQPQHF.

CDR3 sequence (DNA): TGTGCCAGCAGCTCACCGCCGGGACAGGGTATTTCACCCCTCCACTTT. The encoded protein is CASSSPPGQGISPLHF. The chain uses TRBV7-9 and TRBJ1-6; 9 bases align to TRBD1. The CDR3 contains 16 residues. J gave up 9 bases and V 4 bases, and 10 bases lay outside the gene matches. Germline values: CDR1 SEHNR, CDR2 FQNEAQ (reference sequence).

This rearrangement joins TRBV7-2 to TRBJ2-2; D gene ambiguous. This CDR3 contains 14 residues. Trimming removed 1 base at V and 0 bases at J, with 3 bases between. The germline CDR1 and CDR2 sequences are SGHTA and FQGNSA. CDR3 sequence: CASSLGTNTGELFF. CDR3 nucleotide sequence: TGTGCCAGCAGCTTAGGTACGAACACCGGGGAGCTGTTTTTT.

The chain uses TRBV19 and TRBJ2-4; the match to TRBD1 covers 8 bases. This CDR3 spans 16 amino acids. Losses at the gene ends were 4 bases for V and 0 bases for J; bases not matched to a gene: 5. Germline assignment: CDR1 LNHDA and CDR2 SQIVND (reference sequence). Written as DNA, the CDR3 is TGTGCCAGTAGTAAGACAGGGGAAGGAGCCAAAAACATTCAGTACTTC. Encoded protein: CASSKTGEGAKNIQYF.

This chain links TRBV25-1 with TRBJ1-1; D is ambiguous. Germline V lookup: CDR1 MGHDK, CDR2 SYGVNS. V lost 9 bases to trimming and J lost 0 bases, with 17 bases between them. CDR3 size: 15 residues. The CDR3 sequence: CASSRRAGMNTEAFF. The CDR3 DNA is TGTGCCAGTTCCCGGCGGGCAGGTATGAACACTGAAGCTTTCTTT.

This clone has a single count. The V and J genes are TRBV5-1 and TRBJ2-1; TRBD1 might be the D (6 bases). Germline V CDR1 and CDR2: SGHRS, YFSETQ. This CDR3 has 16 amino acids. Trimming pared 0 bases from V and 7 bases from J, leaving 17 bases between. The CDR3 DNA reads TGCGCCAGCAGCTTGGAGGGTTCAGGGGCTTGGAATGAGCAGTTCTTC. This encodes CASSLEGSGAWNEQFF.

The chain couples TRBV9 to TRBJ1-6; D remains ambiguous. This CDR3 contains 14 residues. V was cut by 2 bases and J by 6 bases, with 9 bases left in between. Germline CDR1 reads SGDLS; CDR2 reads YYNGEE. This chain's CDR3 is CASSVTEINSPLHF. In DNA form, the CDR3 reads TGTGCCAGCAGCGTTACCGAGATTAATTCACCCCTCCACTTT.

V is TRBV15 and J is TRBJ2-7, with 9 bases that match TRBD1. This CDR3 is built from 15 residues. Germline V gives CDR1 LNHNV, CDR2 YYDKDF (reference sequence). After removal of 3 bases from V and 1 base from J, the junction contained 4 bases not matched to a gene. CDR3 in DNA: TGTGCCACCAGCAGGGACAGGGGAGGGTCCTACGAGCAGTACTTC. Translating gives CATSRDRGGSYEQYF.

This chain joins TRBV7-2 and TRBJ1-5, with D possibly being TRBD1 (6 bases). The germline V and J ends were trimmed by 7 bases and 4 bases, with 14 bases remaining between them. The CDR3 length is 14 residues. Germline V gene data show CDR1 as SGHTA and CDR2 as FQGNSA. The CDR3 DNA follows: TGTGCCAGCAAGAGGGGGGGGGTTAATCAGCCCCAGCATTTT. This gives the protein CASKRGGVNQPQHF.

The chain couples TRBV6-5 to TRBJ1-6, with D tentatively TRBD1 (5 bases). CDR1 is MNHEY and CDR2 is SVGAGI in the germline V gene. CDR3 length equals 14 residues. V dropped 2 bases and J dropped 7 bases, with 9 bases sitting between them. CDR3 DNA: TGTGCCAGCAGTTACGCGGGGGAGAATTCACCCCTCCACTTT. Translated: CASSYAGENSPLHF.

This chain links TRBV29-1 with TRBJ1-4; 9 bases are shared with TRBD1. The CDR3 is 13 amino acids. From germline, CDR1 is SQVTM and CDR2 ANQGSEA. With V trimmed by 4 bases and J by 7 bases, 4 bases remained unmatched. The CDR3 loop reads CSVGATGGEKLFF. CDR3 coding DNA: TGCAGCGTTGGCGCGACAGGGGGTGAAAAACTGTTTTTT.

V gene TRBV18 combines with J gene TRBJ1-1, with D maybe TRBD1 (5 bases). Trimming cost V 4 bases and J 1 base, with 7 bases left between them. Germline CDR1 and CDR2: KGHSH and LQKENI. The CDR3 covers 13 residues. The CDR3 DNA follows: TGTGCCAGCTCACTAGACAGGAACACTGAAGCTTTCTTT. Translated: CASSLDRNTEAFF. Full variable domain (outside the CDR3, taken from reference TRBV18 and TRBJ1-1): NAGVMQNPRHLVRRRGQEARLRCSPMKGHSHVYWYRQLPEEGLKFMVYLQKENIIDESGMPKERFSAEFPKEGPSILRIQQVVRGDSAAYFCASSLDRNTEAFFGQGTRLTVV.

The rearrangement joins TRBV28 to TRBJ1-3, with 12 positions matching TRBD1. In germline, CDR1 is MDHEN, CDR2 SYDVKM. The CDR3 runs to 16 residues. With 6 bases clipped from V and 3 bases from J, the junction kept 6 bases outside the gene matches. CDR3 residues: CASSLGQGAGGNTIYF. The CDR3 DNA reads TGTGCCAGCAGCCTGGGACAGGGGGCGGGTGGAAACACCATATATTTT.

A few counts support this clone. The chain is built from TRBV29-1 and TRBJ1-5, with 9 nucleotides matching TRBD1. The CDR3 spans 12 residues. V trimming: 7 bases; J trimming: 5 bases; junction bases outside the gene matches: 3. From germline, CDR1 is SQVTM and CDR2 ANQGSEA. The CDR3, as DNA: TGCAGCGCGGGACAGGGAGATCAGCCCCAGCATTTT. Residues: CSAGQGDQPQHF.